The 32 T cell receptor beta chains presented below share a single source sample, sequenced in a study of Graves' ophthalmopathy and Graves' hyperthyroidism. The authors amplified TCR beta CDR3 regions from RNA transcripts. Amplification began with first-round RT-PCR using HTBI primers, then second-round multiplex PCR was performed. MiXCR was run by TCRdb on the multiplex PCR reads, yielding one entry per CDR3 protein. In the table there are 620,000 or so distinct CDR3 sequences, approximately 22% of which are singletons. Sample: peripheral blood. These receptors all stem from a woman aged 18-29 years with stable Graves' hyperthyroidism. Some clones in this sample may be carry-over from other donors' samples.

The rearrangement uses TRBV5-1 and TRBJ2-5, with 8 bases fitting TRBD2. The CDR3 contains 16 residues. Germline V gene data show CDR1 as SGHRS and CDR2 as YFSETQ. Germline trimming cut 4 bases from V and 4 bases from J; bases unmatched to any gene: 12. The CDR3 protein is CASSLRGGPRGETQYF. CDR3 in DNA: TGCGCCAGCAGCCTCCGCGGGGGGCCGAGGGGAGAGACCCAGTACTTC. Drawing the rest from reference TRBV5-1 and TRBJ2-5, the complete variable domain is KAGVTQTPRYLIKTRGQQVTLSCSPISGHRSVSWYQQTPGQGLQFLFEYFSETQRNKGNFPGRFSGRQFSNSRSEMNVSTLELGDSALYLCASSLRGGPRGETQYFGPGTRLLVL.

The table lists this clonotype with a few counts. This chain joins TRBV6-5 and TRBJ2-4; D assignment may be TRBD1 or TRBD2 (5 bases each). V was cut by 8 bases and J by 13 bases, with 12 bases left in between. Per germline, CDR1 MNHEY and CDR2 SVGAGI. This CDR3 is built from 10 residues. CDR3: CASGTGPQYF. In nucleotides, the CDR3 is TGTGCCAGCGGAACGGGGCCCCAGTACTTC.

This clonotype was detected a few times. The J gene is TRBJ2-7, the V gene TRBV18; D gene uncertain. CDR1 and CDR2 from the germline V gene are KGHSH and LQKENI. Trimming took 1 base from V and 2 from J, leaving 12 bases between them. This CDR3 region has 15 residues. CDR3 protein: CASSPQNGNTYEQYF. The CDR3, as DNA: TGTGCCAGCTCACCACAAAACGGAAACACCTACGAGCAGTACTTC.

The genes are TRBV12-3 or TRBV12-4 and TRBJ1-3, with 7 nucleotides matching TRBD1. The CDR3 has 13 amino acids. V lost 7 bases and J lost 7; bases outside the gene matches: 7. For the CDR3, the DNA is TGTGCCAGCACCTCCCCGACAGGGAACACCATATATTTT. Translating gives CASTSPTGNTIYF.

This clonotype was detected only a few times. The chain joins TRBV10-3 to TRBJ1-2, with D unclear. CDR1 is ENHRY, CDR2 SYGVKD, per germline. The CDR3 has 13 residues. Trimming took 6 bases from V and 4 from J, leaving 12 bases between them. Here the CDR3 DNA reads TGTGCCATCAGGGATATGGGGTCCTATGGCTACACCTTC. It is translated as CAIRDMGSYGYTF.

This clonotype was recorded many times. The chain carries TRBV6-1 and TRBJ2-7; no clear D gene. Trimming left V 8 bases short and J 6 bases short, with 8 bases between. This CDR3 has 10 residues. Germline V lookup: CDR1 MNHNS, CDR2 SASEGT. The CDR3 DNA follows: TGTGCCAGCGGCCGCGGCGAGCAGTACTTC. It specifies CASGRGEQYF.

This rearrangement joins TRBV5-1 to TRBJ1-2; D uncertain. CDR1 is SGHRS, CDR2 YFSETQ, per germline. The germline V and J ends were trimmed by 1 base and 4 bases, with 14 bases remaining between them. The CDR3 sequence is 15 residues long. In DNA form, the CDR3 reads TGCGCCAGCAGCTTGACGGCCGGCCCCTCCTATGGCTACACCTTC. Its translation is CASSLTAGPSYGYTF.

This clonotype was observed once. The chain joins TRBV15 to TRBJ1-5; 9 nucleotides align to TRBD1. V shed 3 bases, J shed 6 bases, and the junction held 9 bases outside the gene matches. The CDR3 contains 16 residues. Looked up from germline, CDR1 is LNHNV and CDR2 is YYDKDF (reference sequence). CDR3 sequence reads: CATSRKAQGASQPQHF. The DNA of the CDR3 is TGTGCCACCAGCAGGAAAGCACAGGGGGCGAGTCAGCCCCAGCATTTT.

This clonotype was observed many times. CDR3 DNA sequence: TGTGCCAGCAGCCTTCGGACAGGAAGCTCCTACGAGCAGTACTTC. Translating it yields CASSLRTGSSYEQYF. V and J are TRBV12-3 or TRBV12-4 and TRBJ2-7; 7 bases line up with TRBD1. J lost 0 bases, V lost 6 bases, and 8 bases had no gene match. The CDR3 sequence is 15 residues long.

This clonotype was observed many times. The chain recombines TRBV20-1 with TRBJ2-5; TRBD2 agrees at 7 bases. Germline loops: CDR1 DFQATT, CDR2 SNEGSKA (reference sequence). The CDR3 length is 15 residues. V gave up 1 base and J gave up 5 bases; unmatched junction bases: 10. The CDR3 region has the DNA TGCAGTGCTAGAGGCGCGGACGGGGGAGGGGAGACCCAGTACTTC. Its protein is CSARGADGGGETQYF.

The gene calls are TRBV20-1 and TRBJ2-7; D is unclear. In germline, CDR1 is DFQATT, CDR2 SNEGSKA (reference sequence). Trimming shortened V by 5 bases and J by 3 bases, and 11 bases separated the two germline ends. The CDR3 runs 12 residues. The CDR3, as DNA: TGCAGTGCTCAGACGGCCATCTACGAGCAGTACTTC. Protein product: CSAQTAIYEQYF.

There are a few counts of this clonotype. The chain is built from TRBV25-1 and TRBJ1-1; 8 bases align to TRBD1. J gave up 10 bases and V 3 bases, and 16 bases lay outside the gene matches. The CDR3 length is 16 residues. The germline CDR1 and CDR2 sequences are MGHDK and SYGVNS. CDR3 DNA: TGTGCCAGCAGTGACTTGACTACAGGGGGGCCGAGAGTAGCTTTCTTT. Its protein product is CASSDLTTGGPRVAFF.

On this clonotype itself: One end of the junction is discordant with germline, which a read error may explain. V is TRBV6-1 and J is TRBJ2-5; 7 bases agree with TRBD2. Germline-derived CDR1 and CDR2 are MNHNS and SASEGT. The CDR3 length is 15 residues. The CDR3 DNA reads TGTGCCAGCAGTGAAGCTCTAGCGGTCCAACAGACCCAGTACTTC. Translating it yields CASSEALAVQQTQYF.

The chain links TRBV10-1 to TRBJ2-1; no definite D call. The ends were cut back, 5 bases at V and 2 bases at J, with 7 bases in the middle. Germline V gene data show CDR1 as WNHNN and CDR2 as SYGVQD (reference sequence). The CDR3 length is 13 residues. CDR3 DNA sequence: TGCGCCAGCAGTCGAACGACCTACAATGAGCAGTTCTTC. Encoded protein: CASSRTTYNEQFF.

This clonotype was detected only once. The chain recombines TRBV5-4 with TRBJ2-7, with 8 bases matching TRBD2. Germline-derived CDR1 and CDR2 are SGHNT and YYREEE (reference sequence). The CDR3 has 17 amino acids. The trim removed 3 bases at V and 2 bases at J, leaving 13 bases unmatched. The CDR3 bases are TGTGCCAGCAGCTATCAGGGTGCCGGGAGGGCTCCCTACGAGCAGTACTTC. Amino acid sequence: CASSYQGAGRAPYEQYF. The full variable domain, in which reference TRBV5-4 and TRBJ2-7 provide the parts outside the CDR3, is ETGVTQSPTHLIKTRGQQVTLRCSSQSGHNTVSWYQQALGQGPQFIFQYYREEENGRGNFPPRFSGLQFPNYSSELNVNALELDDSALYLCASSYQGAGRAPYEQYFGPGTRLTVT.

The chain links TRBV10-3 to TRBJ1-5; 7 bases are shared with TRBD1. The V gene's germline CDR1 is ENHRY and CDR2 SYGVKD. This CDR3 spans 13 amino acids. After removal of 4 bases from V and 7 bases from J, the junction contained 4 bases not matched to a gene. CDR3 in amino acids: CAISVGQEQPQHF. CDR3 sequence (DNA): TGTGCCATCAGTGTCGGACAGGAACAGCCCCAGCATTTT.

This clonotype was seen at least ten times. The rearrangement joins TRBV2 to TRBJ2-7; D is undetermined. Per germline, CDR1 SNHLY and CDR2 FYNNEI. Trimming stripped 1 base from V and 3 bases from J, with 13 bases between. The CDR3 runs to 15 residues. The chain's CDR3 is CASSEGGDPSYEQYF. The CDR3 coding sequence is TGTGCCAGCAGTGAAGGCGGAGATCCTAGCTACGAGCAGTACTTC.

This clonotype was seen ten or more times. The rearrangement links TRBV2 to TRBJ2-7, with D uncertain. The germline CDR1 and CDR2 sequences are SNHLY and FYNNEI. CDR3 size: 11 residues. V was trimmed by 7 bases and J by 5 bases, leaving 9 bases between them. CDR3 DNA sequence: TGTGCCAGCACCCCCCCGAACGAGCAGTACTTC. This sequence encodes CASTPPNEQYF.

There are many counts of this clonotype. This CDR3 reads CASSPGGFTEAFF. Here the CDR3 DNA reads TGTGCCAGCAGTCCAGGGGGCTTCACTGAAGCTTTCTTT. The chain joins TRBV6-1 to TRBJ1-1; 8 nucleotides line up with TRBD1. The CDR3 runs 13 residues. J lost 4 bases, V lost 5 bases, and 3 bases had no gene match. In germline, CDR1 is MNHNS, CDR2 SASEGT.

This rearrangement joins TRBV6-2 or TRBV6-3 to TRBJ1-5; D perhaps matches TRBD1 (5 bases). From germline, CDR1 is MNHEY and CDR2 SVGEGT. V gave up 2 bases and J gave up 2 bases, with 28 bases separating them. There are 21 residues in the CDR3. The CDR3 sequence: CASSYRVAVGRLRPGNQPQHF. The CDR3 DNA is TGTGCCAGCAGTTACCGCGTTGCCGTGGGACGCCTACGACCCGGCAATCAGCCCCAGCATTTT.

This clonotype was found many times. V usage is TRBV20-1 and J usage is TRBJ1-1; D is unresolved. With 1 base removed from V and 4 bases from J, the gap between germline ends came to 7 bases. CDR3 length equals 12 residues. The V gene's germline CDR1 is DFQATT and CDR2 SNEGSKA (reference sequence). CDR3 sequence reads: CSARAASTEAFF. The CDR3, as DNA: TGCAGTGCTAGAGCCGCGAGCACTGAAGCTTTCTTT.

This clonotype was recorded at least ten times. The gene calls are TRBV6-5 and TRBJ2-7; D may be TRBD2 (5 bases). The CDR3 covers 13 residues. Trimming removed 4 bases at V and 10 bases at J, with 17 bases between. Germline CDR1 is MNHEY and CDR2 is SVGAGI. Written as DNA, the CDR3 is TGTGCCAGCAGTTTCGGGCCGGAAGCGGAACAGTACTTC. Protein: CASSFGPEAEQYF.

The sample holds many counts of this clonotype. The CDR3 nucleotides read TGCGCCAGCAGCTTGGAGGGGACCTCCTACGAGCAGTACTTC. This translates into CASSLEGTSYEQYF. J is TRBJ2-7 and V is TRBV5-1; the D gene could be TRBD1 or TRBD2 (5 bases each). Per germline, CDR1 SGHRS and CDR2 YFSETQ. The CDR3 contains 14 residues. V was clipped by 0 bases and J by 0 bases, with 7 bases between them.

This clonotype was seen only a few times. V is TRBV6-5 and J is TRBJ2-7; D uncertain. The CDR3 has 14 amino acids. V lost 4 bases, J lost 3 bases, and 13 bases lay in between. The V gene's germline CDR1 is MNHEY and CDR2 SVGAGI. DNA for the CDR3: TGTGCCAGCAGTTCAAGGGCTGTCGTCTACGAGCAGTACTTC. Its protein product is CASSSRAVVYEQYF.

The V gene is TRBV7-2, the J gene TRBJ2-2; D uncertain. CDR1 and CDR2 (germline): SGHTA, FQGNSA. V lost 0 bases and J 4 bases, leaving 15 bases between the germline ends. This CDR3 contains 17 residues. CDR3 DNA sequence: TGTGCCAGCAGCTTAGCGCGAAACTCTCCGGCCACCGGGGAGCTGTTTTTT. Its protein product is CASSLARNSPATGELFF. The variable domain in full, completed from reference TRBV7-2 and TRBJ2-2, reads GAGVSQSPSNKVTEKGKDVELRCDPISGHTALYWYRQSLGQGLEFLIYFQGNSAPDKSGLPSDRFSAERTGGSVSTLTIQRTQQEDSAVYLCASSLARNSPATGELFFGEGSRLTVL.

In this sample, this clonotype turned up many times. The gene calls are TRBV5-1 and TRBJ1-3; D is unclear. The CDR3 is made up of 16 amino acids. Deletions cut 0 bases from V and 4 bases from J, with 14 bases between. CDR1 is SGHRS, CDR2 YFSETQ, per germline. The CDR3 here is CASSLARLKAGNTIYF. The CDR3 region has the DNA TGCGCCAGCAGCTTGGCCCGCTTGAAGGCCGGAAACACCATATATTTT.

This clonotype was recorded at least ten times. V usage is TRBV12-3 or TRBV12-4 and J usage is TRBJ1-1, with 8 bases aligning to TRBD1. J was trimmed by 10 bases and V by 8 bases; bases with no gene match: 9. This CDR3 comprises 12 residues. The CDR3 region is CASGSGQGRAFF. As DNA, the CDR3 is TGTGCCAGCGGAAGCGGACAGGGCAGAGCTTTCTTT.

The CDR3 sequence: CASSEAGGDGNTIYF. The CDR3 DNA follows: TGTGCCAGCAGTGAAGCTGGGGGAGACGGAAACACCATATATTTT. The chain is built from TRBV6-1 and TRBJ1-3; maybe TRBD1 (5 bases). Trimming shortened V by 0 bases and J by 4 bases, and 10 bases separated the two germline ends. The CDR3 covers 15 residues. Germline CDR1 MNHNS, CDR2 SASEGT.

This clonotype was counted only a few times. The chain links TRBV9 to TRBJ2-5, with TRBD2 matching 8 bases. The CDR3 consists of 15 residues. Germline-derived CDR1 and CDR2 are SGDLS and YYNGEE. The J segment lost 4 bases and the V segment lost 5 bases, leaving 10 bases of the junction unmatched. The CDR3 bases are TGTGCCAGCAGTCCAAGCGGGAGAGTTGCAGAGACCCAGTACTTC. This translates into CASSPSGRVAETQYF.

This clonotype turned up a few times. The V and J genes are TRBV18 and TRBJ2-7; D might be TRBD1 or TRBD2, each matching 6 bases. The germline V gene encodes CDR1 KGHSH and CDR2 LQKENI. CDR3 length equals 16 residues. The V end lost 3 bases, the J end lost 5 bases, and 20 bases lay between the germline ends. CDR3: CASSPPRGDSLNEQYF. As DNA, the CDR3 is TGTGCCAGCTCACCTCCAAGGGGGGACTCCCTCAACGAGCAGTACTTC.

This clonotype came up many times. The chain is built from TRBV4-2 and TRBJ1-1, with 9 bases that match TRBD1. Germline V lookup: CDR1 LGHNA, CDR2 YNFKEQ. The V segment lost 1 base and the J segment 7 bases; nucleotides outside the gene matches: 10. This CDR3 comprises 16 residues. This CDR3 is CASSQAHGDRADEAFF. The DNA of the CDR3 is TGTGCCAGCAGCCAAGCCCACGGGGACAGGGCCGATGAAGCTTTCTTT.

This clonotype was seen ten or more times. The genes are TRBV7-2 and TRBJ2-5; 11 bases match TRBD2. Germline-derived CDR1 and CDR2 are SGHTA and FQGNSA. V shed 0 bases and J 5 bases; nucleotides not matched to a gene: 11. The CDR3 is 18 residues long. The CDR3, as DNA: TGTGCCAGCAGCTTAGCCCGCGGACTAGCGGGTGGGATGGAGACCCAGTACTTC. It yields the protein CASSLARGLAGGMETQYF.